This TCR beta chain was retrieved from a study of T cell repertoires in cytomegalovirus infection. V lost 3 bases and J 8 bases, leaving 13 bases between the germline ends. Germline V lookup: CDR1 DFQATT, CDR2 SNEGSKA (reference sequence). The CDR3 contains 12 residues. Using its own MiXCR run on the reads, TCRdb lists one record per CDR3 protein. The data show roughly 280,000 distinct CDR3 sequences, approximately 10% seen once. The sample holds a few counts of this clonotype. This chain uses TRBV20-1 with TRBJ1-2, with D possibly matching TRBD1 (6 bases). The source material was PBMCs. The TCR comes from a human donor in good health (CMV status not recorded). Some clones in this sample may be carry-over from other donors' samples. The CDR3 DNA sequence: TGCAGTGCTAGGACAGGAGGTTACGGCTACACCTTC. Its protein product is CSARTGGYGYTF.